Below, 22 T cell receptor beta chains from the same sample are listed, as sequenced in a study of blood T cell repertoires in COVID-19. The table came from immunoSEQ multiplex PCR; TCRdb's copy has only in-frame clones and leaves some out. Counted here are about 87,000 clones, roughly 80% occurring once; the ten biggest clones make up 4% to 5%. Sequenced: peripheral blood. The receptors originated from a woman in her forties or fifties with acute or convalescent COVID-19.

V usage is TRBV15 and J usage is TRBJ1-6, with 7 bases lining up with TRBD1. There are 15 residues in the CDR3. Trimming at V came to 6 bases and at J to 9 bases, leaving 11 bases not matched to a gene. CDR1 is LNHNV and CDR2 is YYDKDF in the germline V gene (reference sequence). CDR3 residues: CATSRDSRTGSPLHF. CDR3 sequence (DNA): TGTGCCACCAGTAGGGACAGCCGGACCGGTTCACCCCTCCACTTT.

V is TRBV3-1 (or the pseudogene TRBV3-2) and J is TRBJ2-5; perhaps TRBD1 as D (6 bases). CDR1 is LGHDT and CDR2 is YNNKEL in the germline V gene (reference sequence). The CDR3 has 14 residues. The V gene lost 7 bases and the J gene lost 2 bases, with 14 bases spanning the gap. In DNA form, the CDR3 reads TGTGCCAGCACCAATACAGGGCTTCAAGAGACCCAGTACTTC. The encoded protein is CASTNTGLQETQYF.

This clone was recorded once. CDR3 in amino acids: CASSQEDTQYF. The CDR3 nucleotides are TGTGCCAGCAGCCAGGAGGATACGCAGTATTTT. This chain uses TRBV7-8 with TRBJ2-3, with D unclear. CDR1 is SGHVS, CDR2 FQNEAQ, per germline. The CDR3 covers 11 residues. Trimming took off 5 bases at V and 6 bases at J, with 6 bases between the two ends. Complete variable domain (other parts from reference TRBV7-8 and TRBJ2-3): GAGVSQSPRYKVAKRGQDVALRCDPISGHVSLFWYQQALGQGPEFLTYFQNEAQLDKSGLPSDRFFAERPEGSVSTLKIQRTQQEDSAVYLCASSQEDTQYFGPGTRLTVL.

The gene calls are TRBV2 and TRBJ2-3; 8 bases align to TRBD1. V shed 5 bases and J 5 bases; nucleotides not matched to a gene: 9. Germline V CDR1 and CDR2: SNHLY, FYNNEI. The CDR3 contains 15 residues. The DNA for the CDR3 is TGTGCCAGCAGTCGCATGCCAGGGGGCATAGATACGCAGTATTTT. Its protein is CASSRMPGGIDTQYF.

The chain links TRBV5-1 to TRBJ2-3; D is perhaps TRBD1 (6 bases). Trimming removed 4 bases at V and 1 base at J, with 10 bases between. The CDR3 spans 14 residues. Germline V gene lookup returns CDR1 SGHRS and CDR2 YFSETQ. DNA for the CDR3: TGCGCCAGCAGCACCCGGACAGGCACAGATACGCAGTATTTT. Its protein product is CASSTRTGTDTQYF.

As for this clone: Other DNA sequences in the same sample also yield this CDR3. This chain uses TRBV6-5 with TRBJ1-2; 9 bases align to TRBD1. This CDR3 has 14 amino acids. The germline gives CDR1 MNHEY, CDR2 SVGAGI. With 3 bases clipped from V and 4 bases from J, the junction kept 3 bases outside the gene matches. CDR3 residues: CASSYGQGSYGYTF. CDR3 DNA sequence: TGTGCCAGCAGTTATGGACAGGGGAGCTATGGCTACACCTTC.

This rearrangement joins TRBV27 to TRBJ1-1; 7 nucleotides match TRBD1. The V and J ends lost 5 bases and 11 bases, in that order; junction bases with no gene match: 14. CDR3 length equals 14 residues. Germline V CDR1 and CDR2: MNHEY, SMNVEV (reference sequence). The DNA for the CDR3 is TGTGCCAGCAGTCCTTACAGGGGCCTGAGGGATGCTTTCTTT. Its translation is CASSPYRGLRDAFF.

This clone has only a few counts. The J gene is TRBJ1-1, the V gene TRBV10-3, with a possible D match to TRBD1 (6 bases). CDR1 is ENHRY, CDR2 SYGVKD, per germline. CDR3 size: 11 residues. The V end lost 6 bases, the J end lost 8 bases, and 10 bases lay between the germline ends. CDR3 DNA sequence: TGTGCCATCAGACAGGGCTCAGAAGCTTTCTTT. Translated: CAIRQGSEAFF.

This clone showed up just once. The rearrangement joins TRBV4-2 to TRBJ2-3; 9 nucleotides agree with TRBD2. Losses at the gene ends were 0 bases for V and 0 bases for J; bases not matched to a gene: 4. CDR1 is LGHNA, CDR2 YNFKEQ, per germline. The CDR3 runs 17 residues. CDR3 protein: CASSQEERGVSTDTQYF. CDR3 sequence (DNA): TGTGCCAGCAGCCAAGAGGAGCGGGGGGTGAGCACAGATACGCAGTATTTT.

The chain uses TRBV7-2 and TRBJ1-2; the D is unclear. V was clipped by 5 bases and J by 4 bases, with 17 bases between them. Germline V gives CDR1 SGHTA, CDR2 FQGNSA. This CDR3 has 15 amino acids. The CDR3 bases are TGTGCCAGCAGCCCGGAGGCCACTACCCCCTATGGCTACACCTTC. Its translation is CASSPEATTPYGYTF.

The CDR3 DNA follows: TGTGCCAGCAGGGGCGGGGGATCACAAGAGACCCAGTACTTC. Its translation: CASRGGGSQETQYF. The chain combines TRBV28 with TRBJ2-5, with 7 bases fitting TRBD2. Germline V CDR1 and CDR2: MDHEN, SYDVKM. After removal of 6 bases from V and 2 bases from J, the junction contained 6 bases not matched to a gene. The CDR3 runs to 14 residues.

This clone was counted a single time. This chain's CDR3 is CASRLTGGNTEAFF. CDR3 sequence (DNA): TGTGCCAGCAGACTAACAGGGGGGAACACTGAAGCTTTCTTT. The chain recombines TRBV11-2 with TRBJ1-1; 8 nucleotides line up with TRBD1. The CDR3 length is 14 residues. V dropped 6 bases and J dropped 1; count of bases not matched to a gene: 4. The germline V gene encodes CDR1 SGHAT and CDR2 FQNNGV. The variable domain in full, completed from reference TRBV11-2 and TRBJ1-1, reads EAGVAQSPRYKIIEKRQSVAFWCNPISGHATLYWYQQILGQGPKLLIQFQNNGVVDDSQLPKDRFSAERLKGVDSTLKIQPAKLEDSAVYLCASRLTGGNTEAFFGQGTRLTVV.

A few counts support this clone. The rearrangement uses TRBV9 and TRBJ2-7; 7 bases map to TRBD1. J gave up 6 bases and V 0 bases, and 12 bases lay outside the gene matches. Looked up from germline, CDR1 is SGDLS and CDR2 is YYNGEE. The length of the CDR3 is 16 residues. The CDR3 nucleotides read TGTGCCAGCAGCGTAGAGCAGGGGGTAAGAGTTGCCGAGCAGTACTTC. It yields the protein CASSVEQGVRVAEQYF.

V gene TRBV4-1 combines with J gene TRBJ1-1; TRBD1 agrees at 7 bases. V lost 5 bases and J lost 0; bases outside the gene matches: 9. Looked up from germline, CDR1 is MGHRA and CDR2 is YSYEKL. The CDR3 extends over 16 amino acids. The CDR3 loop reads CASSAAGGIMNTEAFF. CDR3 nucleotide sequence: TGCGCCAGCAGCGCGGCAGGGGGTATCATGAACACTGAAGCTTTCTTT.

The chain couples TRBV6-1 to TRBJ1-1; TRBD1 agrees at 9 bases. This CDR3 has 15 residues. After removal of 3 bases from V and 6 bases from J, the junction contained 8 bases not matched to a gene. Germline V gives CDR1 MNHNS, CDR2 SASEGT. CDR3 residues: CASSDRDRVRAEAFF. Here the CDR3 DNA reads TGTGCCAGCAGTGATCGGGACAGGGTGAGGGCTGAAGCTTTCTTT.

DNA for the CDR3: TGTGCCAGCAGTGAGCAGGGGGCTGAAAAACTGTTTTTT. This encodes CASSEQGAEKLFF. V usage is TRBV2 and J usage is TRBJ1-4, with 8 bases aligning to TRBD1. Losses at the gene ends were 3 bases for V and 7 bases for J; bases not matched to a gene: 1. Germline CDR1 SNHLY, CDR2 FYNNEI. There are 13 residues in the CDR3. The variable domain in full, completed from reference TRBV2 and TRBJ1-4, reads EPEVTQTPSHQVTQMGQEVILRCVPISNHLYFYWYRQILGQKVEFLVSFYNNEISEKSEIFDDQFSVERPDGSNFTLKIRSTKLEDSAMYFCASSEQGAEKLFFGSGTQLSVL.

CDR3: CASSDLQGPLGEQYF. The CDR3 DNA sequence: TGTGCCAGCAGTGATTTGCAGGGCCCTCTGGGCGAGCAGTACTTC. This rearrangement joins TRBV2 to TRBJ2-7, with D maybe TRBD1 (5 bases). Looked up from germline, CDR1 is SNHLY and CDR2 is FYNNEI. V gave up 3 bases and J gave up 6 bases, with 18 bases separating them. The CDR3 spans 15 residues. Based on the CDR3 plus reference TRBV2 and TRBJ2-7, the full variable domain is EPEVTQTPSHQVTQMGQEVILRCVPISNHLYFYWYRQILGQKVEFLVSFYNNEISEKSEIFDDQFSVERPDGSNFTLKIRSTKLEDSAMYFCASSDLQGPLGEQYFGPGTRLTVT.

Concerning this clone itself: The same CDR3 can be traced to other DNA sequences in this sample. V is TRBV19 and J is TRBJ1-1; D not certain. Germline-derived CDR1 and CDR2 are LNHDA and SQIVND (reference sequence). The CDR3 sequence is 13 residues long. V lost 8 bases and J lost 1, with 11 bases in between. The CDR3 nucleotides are TGTGCCAGTTCGGGCCGGGGGAACACTGAAGCTTTCTTT. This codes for CASSGRGNTEAFF.

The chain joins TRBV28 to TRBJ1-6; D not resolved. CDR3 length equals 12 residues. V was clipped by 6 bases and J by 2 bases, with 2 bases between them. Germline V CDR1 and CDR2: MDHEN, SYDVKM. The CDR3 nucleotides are TGTGCCAGCAGCACCTATAATTCACCCCTCCACTTT. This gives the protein CASSTYNSPLHF. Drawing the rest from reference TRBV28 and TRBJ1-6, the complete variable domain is DVKVTQSSRYLVKRTGEKVFLECVQDMDHENMFWYRQDPGLGLRLIYFSYDVKMKEKGDIPEGYSVSREKKERFSLILESASTNQTSMYLCASSTYNSPLHFGNGTRLTVT.

The CDR3 DNA reads TGTGCCAGCAGTTCACTACGGACAGGGATGAATTCTGAAGCTTTCTTT. Its protein product is CASSSLRTGMNSEAFF. The genes are TRBV6-5 and TRBJ1-1; TRBD1 aligns across 8 bases. The CDR3 has 16 residues. Germline V gene sequence: CDR1 MNHEY, CDR2 SVGAGI. V was clipped by 4 bases and J by 6 bases; unmatched bases: 13.

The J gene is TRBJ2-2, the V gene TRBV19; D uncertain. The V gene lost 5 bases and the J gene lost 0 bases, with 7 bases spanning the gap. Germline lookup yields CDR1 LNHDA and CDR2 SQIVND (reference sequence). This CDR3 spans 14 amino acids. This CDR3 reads CASSFSANTGELFF. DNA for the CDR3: TGTGCCAGTAGTTTTTCGGCGAACACCGGGGAGCTGTTTTTT. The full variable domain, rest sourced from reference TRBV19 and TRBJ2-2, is DGGITQSPKYLFRKEGQNVTLSCEQNLNHDAMYWYRQDPGQGLRLIYYSQIVNDFQKGDIAEGYSVSREKKESFPLTVTSAQKNPTAFYLCASSFSANTGELFFGEGSRLTVL.

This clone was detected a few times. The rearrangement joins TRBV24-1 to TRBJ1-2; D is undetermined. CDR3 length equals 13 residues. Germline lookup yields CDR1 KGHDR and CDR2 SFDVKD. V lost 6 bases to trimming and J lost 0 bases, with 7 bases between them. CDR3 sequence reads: CATSRGANYGYTF. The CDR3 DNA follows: TGTGCCACCAGTCGGGGAGCTAACTATGGCTACACCTTC.